The 32 T cell receptor beta chains below were found in one sample sequenced in a study of T cells in Graves' hyperthyroidism and ophthalmopathy. Amplified TCR beta CDR3 regions came from RNA transcripts. The primer set for the first-round RT-PCR of the TCR CDR3 was HTBI. TCRdb called the multiplex PCR reads again in MiXCR, with one record for every CDR3 protein. The table lists under 600,000 distinct CDR3 sequences, 15% to 20% of them singletons. Input material: blood. These receptors were taken from a woman between 40 and 50 years old with Graves' ophthalmopathy.

This clonotype appeared many times. The J gene is TRBJ1-1, the V gene TRBV11-2; D is ambiguous. Germline V CDR1 and CDR2: SGHAT, FQNNGV. This CDR3 is built from 16 residues. V was shortened by 4 bases and J by 0 bases, with 15 bases between the two germline ends. CDR3 residues: CASSSSSSGLNTEAFF. The DNA of the CDR3 is TGTGCCAGCAGCTCCTCCTCATCCGGGCTGAACACTGAAGCTTTCTTT.

V and J are TRBV14 and TRBJ2-7, with a weak D call TRBD1 (6 bases). The germline V and J ends were trimmed by 4 bases and 1 base, with 17 bases remaining between them. The CDR3 loop spans 16 amino acids. Germline V gene lookup returns CDR1 SGHDN and CDR2 FVKESK. The CDR3 region is CASSLTGQGKSYEQYF. Here the CDR3 DNA reads TGTGCCAGCAGCCTCACCGGGCAGGGGAAGTCCTACGAGCAGTACTTC.

This clonotype occurred a few times. This chain connects TRBV14 to TRBJ2-1; perhaps TRBD1 as D (6 bases). In germline, CDR1 is SGHDN, CDR2 FVKESK. The CDR3 has 14 amino acids. The V end lost 6 bases, the J end lost 7 bases, and 16 bases lay between the germline ends. Here the CDR3 reads CASRPTGSNNEQFF. The CDR3 DNA follows: TGTGCCAGCAGGCCCACAGGGAGTAATAATGAGCAGTTCTTC.

This chain joins TRBV28 and TRBJ2-7, with D perhaps matching TRBD1 or TRBD2 (5 bases each). The ends were cut back, 10 bases at V and 6 bases at J, with 19 bases in the middle. CDR1 and CDR2 from the germline V gene are MDHEN and SYDVKM. The CDR3 runs 13 residues. The CDR3 reads CATTGTASSEQYF. Here the CDR3 DNA reads TGTGCCACCACCGGGACCGCCTCATCCGAGCAGTACTTC. Based on the CDR3 plus reference TRBV28 and TRBJ2-7, the full variable domain is DVKVTQSSRYLVKRTGEKVFLECVQDMDHENMFWYRQDPGLGLRLIYFSYDVKMKEKGDIPEGYSVSREKKERFSLILESASTNQTSMYLCATTGTASSEQYFGPGTRLTVT.

This clonotype occurred many times. V is TRBV20-1 and J is TRBJ2-7; 10 bases fit TRBD2. The J segment lost 6 bases and the V segment lost 3 bases, leaving 11 bases of the junction unmatched. The CDR3 runs 15 residues. Germline lookup yields CDR1 DFQATT and CDR2 SNEGSKA (reference sequence). The CDR3 here is CSASGLAGVGGEQYF. CDR3 sequence (DNA): TGCAGTGCTAGTGGGCTAGCGGGGGTCGGCGGCGAGCAGTACTTC.

This clonotype was counted ten times or more. V and J are TRBV20-1 and TRBJ2-1, with D possibly TRBD2 on 5 matching bases. The CDR3 loop spans 16 amino acids. V was trimmed by 0 bases and J by 6 bases, leaving 18 bases between them. In germline, CDR1 is DFQATT, CDR2 SNEGSKA (reference sequence). The CDR3 loop is CSARDATGIHLNEQFF. The DNA of the CDR3 is TGCAGTGCTAGAGACGCCACCGGGATCCACCTCAATGAGCAGTTCTTC.

In regard to this clonotype: A much larger clonotype is one base distant, so this may be a read error. The chain is built from TRBV11-2 and TRBJ1-2, with D uncertain. The germline CDR1 and CDR2 sequences are SGHAT and FQNNGV. Trimming left V 0 bases short and J 7 bases short, with 9 bases between. The CDR3 has 13 residues. As DNA, the CDR3 is TGTGCCAGCAGCTTAGATACTCGCTGTGGCTACACCTTC. Translating gives CASSLDTRCGYTF.

This clonotype has ten or more counts. The DNA for the CDR3 is TGTGCCAGCAGTCAAACAGACAGGGTCAGACAGCCCCAGCATTTT. This encodes CASSQTDRVRQPQHF. V is TRBV28 and J is TRBJ1-5, with 7 bases that match TRBD1. Germline-derived CDR1 and CDR2 are MDHEN and SYDVKM. J was trimmed by 7 bases and V by 5 bases; bases with no gene match: 11. CDR3 size: 15 residues.

This clonotype was counted many times. The J gene is TRBJ1-1, the V gene TRBV5-1; D not resolved. The V gene's germline CDR1 is SGHRS and CDR2 YFSETQ. Trimming removed 4 bases at V and 0 bases at J, with 13 bases between. This CDR3 is built from 15 residues. The CDR3 spells CASSSLTQLNTEAFF. The CDR3 coding sequence is TGCGCCAGCAGCAGCCTCACCCAGCTGAACACTGAAGCTTTCTTT.

This clonotype has a count of ten or more. The gene calls are TRBV6-1 and TRBJ1-3; TRBD1 matches 7 bases. Germline V gene data show CDR1 as MNHNS and CDR2 as SASEGT. This CDR3 comprises 17 residues. Trimming cost V 7 bases and J 0 bases; bases outside gene matches: 12. The CDR3 here is CASNNPTGRTSGNTIYF. DNA of the CDR3: TGTGCCAGCAACAATCCGACAGGGCGTACCTCTGGAAACACCATATATTTT.

This clonotype was seen a handful of times. V usage is TRBV12-5 and J usage is TRBJ2-1, with D possibly matching TRBD2 (6 bases). There are 13 residues in the CDR3. Germline CDR1 LGHNT, CDR2 FRNRAP. With 2 bases removed from V and 9 bases from J, the gap between germline ends came to 11 bases. The CDR3 loop is CASGLFGGVEQFF. In DNA form, the CDR3 reads TGTGCTAGTGGTTTGTTCGGGGGTGTTGAGCAGTTCTTC.

This clonotype was observed many times. V is TRBV11-2 and J is TRBJ2-1, with TRBD1 matching over 8 bases. The CDR3 consists of 15 residues. Trimming took 4 bases from V and 7 from J; bases not matched to a gene: 9. The germline gives CDR1 SGHAT, CDR2 FQNNGV. CDR3 amino acids: CASSWPGQGRNEQFF. CDR3 nucleotide sequence: TGTGCCAGCAGCTGGCCTGGACAGGGAAGAAATGAGCAGTTCTTC.

This clonotype was seen at least ten times. The chain employs TRBV5-1 and TRBJ2-2; perhaps TRBD1 as D (5 bases). Germline V gene lookup returns CDR1 SGHRS and CDR2 YFSETQ. The CDR3 spans 17 residues. Trimming took off 5 bases at V and 0 bases at J, with 17 bases between the two ends. The CDR3 nucleotides read TGCGCCAGCAGAAGTCACAGGACACTCGCGAACACCGGGGAGCTGTTTTTT. Protein: CASRSHRTLANTGELFF.

CDR3 loop: CASSVAYGGTYEQYF. The CDR3 bases are TGTGCCAGCAGCGTAGCTTACGGGGGGACCTACGAGCAGTACTTC. The rearrangement joins TRBV9 to TRBJ2-7; 7 bases line up with TRBD2. V was pared by 0 bases and J by 2 bases, with 5 bases of the junction left unmatched. This CDR3 comprises 15 residues. Germline CDR1 is SGDLS and CDR2 is YYNGEE. Variable domain in full (rest from reference TRBV9 and TRBJ2-7): DSGVTQTPKHLITATGQRVTLRCSPRSGDLSVYWYQQSLDQGLQFLIQYYNGEERAKGNILERFSAQQFPDLHSELNLSSLELGDSALYFCASSVAYGGTYEQYFGPGTRLTVT.

V usage is TRBV6-1 and J usage is TRBJ2-3; 11 bases agree with TRBD1. This CDR3 contains 16 residues. Germline CDR1 MNHNS, CDR2 SASEGT. V gave up 6 bases and J gave up 10 bases; unmatched junction bases: 15. CDR3 nucleotides: TGTGCCAGCAGAGTCCGGGACAGGGGGTTCGTAGGTCCGCAGTATTTT. Its translation: CASRVRDRGFVGPQYF.

This clonotype was seen at least ten times. The chain couples TRBV2 to TRBJ2-5, with 11 positions matching TRBD2. The CDR3 totals 15 residues. The J segment lost 4 bases and the V segment lost 5 bases, leaving 6 bases of the junction unmatched. Germline loops: CDR1 SNHLY, CDR2 FYNNEI. The CDR3 region has the DNA TGTGCCAGCAGTCTACTAGCGGGAGTACGAGAGACCCAGTACTTC. It specifies CASSLLAGVRETQYF.

The chain has TRBV10-3 and TRBJ2-3; the match to TRBD2 covers 12 bases. Trimming cost V 5 bases and J 2 bases; bases outside gene matches: 5. The germline gives CDR1 ENHRY, CDR2 SYGVKD. CDR3 size: 16 residues. The CDR3, as DNA: TGTGCCATCAGTAAAGGACTAGCGGGATACACAGATACGCAGTATTTT. This gives the protein CAISKGLAGYTDTQYF.

V and J are TRBV11-2 and TRBJ2-4, with D possibly called TRBD1 or TRBD2 (6 bases each). The CDR3 totals 15 residues. V was trimmed by 8 bases and J by 2 bases, leaving 16 bases between them. Germline CDR1 reads SGHAT; CDR2 reads FQNNGV. In DNA form, the CDR3 reads TGTGCCAGCGGGGGTGGGGGGCTACCCAAAAACATTCAGTACTTC. Amino acids: CASGGGGLPKNIQYF.

V is TRBV7-9 and J is TRBJ1-1, with TRBD1 identical over 8 bases. The CDR3 spans 16 residues. With 5 bases clipped from V and 0 bases from J, the junction kept 8 bases outside the gene matches. The germline CDR1 and CDR2 sequences are SEHNR and FQNEAQ (reference sequence). Here the CDR3 DNA reads TGTGCCAGCAGCCCACAGGGGGGACGTGTGAACACTGAAGCTTTCTTT. Translating gives CASSPQGGRVNTEAFF.

Note on this clonotype: Germline is not matched at one junction end, which may reflect a read error. The rearrangement joins TRBV7-9 to TRBJ2-2; 7 bases fit TRBD2. Germline V lookup: CDR1 SEHNR, CDR2 FQNEAQ (reference sequence). The CDR3 runs to 15 residues. The CDR3 DNA follows: TGTGCCACCAGCACCAGGACTAGTTCCACCGGGGAGCTGTTTTTT. The encoded protein is CATSTRTSSTGELFF. The variable domain in full, completed from reference TRBV7-9 and TRBJ2-2, reads DTGVSQNPRHKITKRGQNVTFRCDPISEHNRLYWYRQTLGQGPEFLTYFQNEAQLEKSRLLSDRFSAERPKGSFSTLEIQRTEQGDSAMYLCATSTRTSSTGELFFGEGSRLTVL.

The table lists this clonotype with many counts. This chain links TRBV2 with TRBJ1-1; 11 positions match TRBD1. Germline loops: CDR1 SNHLY, CDR2 FYNNEI. Unmatched junction bases numbered 6, after V lost 5 bases and J lost 7 bases. CDR3 length: 14 amino acids. The DNA of the CDR3 is TGTGCCAGCAGTCCGGGACAGGGGGAGGTTGAAGCTTTCTTT. This translates into CASSPGQGEVEAFF.

The gene calls are TRBV20-1 and TRBJ2-3; TRBD2 matches 9 bases. The trim removed 3 bases at V and 4 bases at J, leaving 8 bases unmatched. This CDR3 comprises 15 residues. The germline CDR1 and CDR2 sequences are DFQATT and SNEGSKA (reference sequence). In DNA, the CDR3 is TGCAGTGCTAGTCGTCCTAGCGGGGTAGCAGATACGCAGTATTTT. As protein: CSASRPSGVADTQYF.

The rearrangement uses TRBV7-2 and TRBJ1-2; 9 nucleotides agree with TRBD1. Germline CDR1 SGHTA, CDR2 FQGNSA. The CDR3 is 17 residues long. V lost 1 base, J lost 7 bases, and 13 bases stayed unmatched. CDR3 sequence (DNA): TGTGCCAGCAGCTTAGTCACCGGGACAGGGCTGGAAGGTGGCTACACCTTC. Encoded protein: CASSLVTGTGLEGGYTF.

This clonotype was found many times. The V and J genes are TRBV6-1 and TRBJ2-5; either TRBD1 or TRBD2 may fit D (5 bases each). Trimming pared 1 base from V and 5 bases from J, leaving 14 bases between. CDR1 MNHNS and CDR2 SASEGT come from the germline V gene. The CDR3 totals 15 residues. The CDR3 loop reads CASSEDMGVHETQYF. CDR3 nucleotides: TGTGCCAGCAGTGAAGACATGGGGGTTCACGAGACCCAGTACTTC.

This clonotype was seen ten or more times. The genes are TRBV3-1 and TRBJ1-5; 9 bases fit TRBD1. This CDR3 has 19 residues. J lost 0 bases, V lost 0 bases, and 9 bases had no gene match. From germline, CDR1 is LGHDT and CDR2 YNNKEL (reference sequence). The CDR3 nucleotides are TGTGCCAGCAGCCAAGAGGACAGGGGCGTAAGATATAGCAATCAGCCCCAGCATTTT. It translates to CASSQEDRGVRYSNQPQHF.

This clonotype was seen ten or more times. CDR3 in amino acids: CASSLRGLAGPYNEQFF. The CDR3 region has the DNA TGTGCCAGCAGCTTAAGGGGACTAGCGGGGCCCTACAATGAGCAGTTCTTC. This sequence joins TRBV7-2 and TRBJ2-1, with 13 bases that match TRBD2. The CDR3 contains 17 residues. Germline CDR1 reads SGHTA; CDR2 reads FQGNSA. With V trimmed by 2 bases and J by 2 bases, 3 bases remained unmatched.

This clonotype was detected only a few times. The chain uses TRBV28 and TRBJ1-3; no definite D call. V was trimmed by 6 bases and J by 0 bases, leaving 12 bases between them. Germline-derived CDR1 and CDR2 are MDHEN and SYDVKM. The CDR3 runs to 15 residues. For the CDR3, the DNA is TGTGCCAGCAGGGTCCCTCCGGGCTCTGGAAACACCATATATTTT. Its translation is CASRVPPGSGNTIYF.

This clonotype appeared many times. The rearrangement uses TRBV2 and TRBJ2-1; 12 bases align to TRBD2. CDR3 length equals 16 residues. The ends lost 7 bases at V and 5 bases at J; junction bases unmatched: 9. Looked up from germline, CDR1 is SNHLY and CDR2 is FYNNEI. Here the CDR3 DNA reads TGTGCCAGCACCCCCCCCCTAGCGGGAGGGCACAATGAGCAGTTCTTC. This codes for CASTPPLAGGHNEQFF.

This clonotype has a handful of counts. This chain links TRBV4-1 with TRBJ1-1; D might be TRBD1 (5 bases). This CDR3 comprises 16 residues. Between the trimmed V and J ends, which lost 0 bases and 0 bases, there was a span of 11 bases. Looked up from germline, CDR1 is MGHRA and CDR2 is YSYEKL. The chain's CDR3 is CASSQDLGRVNTEAFF. CDR3 DNA sequence: TGCGCCAGCAGCCAAGATTTGGGACGAGTGAACACTGAAGCTTTCTTT.

The chain recombines TRBV6-5 with TRBJ2-1; 8 nucleotides align to TRBD1. The germline CDR1 and CDR2 sequences are MNHEY and SVGAGI. The CDR3 has 13 residues. V lost 2 bases to trimming and J lost 9 bases; unmatched junction nucleotides: 3. CDR3 residues: CASSYRTGSEQFF. The CDR3 DNA sequence: TGTGCCAGCAGTTACCGGACAGGGAGTGAGCAGTTCTTC.

At least ten counts were recorded for this clonotype. V usage is TRBV7-9 and J usage is TRBJ2-3; 11 bases line up with TRBD2. V dropped 5 bases and J dropped 3; count of bases not matched to a gene: 7. This CDR3 is built from 16 residues. CDR1 SEHNR and CDR2 FQNEAQ come from the germline V gene (reference sequence). The CDR3 nucleotides read TGTGCCAGCAGCGCCACTAGCGGGAGCCCTACAGATACGCAGTATTTT. Its translation: CASSATSGSPTDTQYF.

This clonotype occurred many times. This chain joins TRBV7-3 and TRBJ2-1, with a possible D match to TRBD1 (5 bases). Trimming shortened V by 2 bases and J by 10 bases, and 9 bases separated the two germline ends. This CDR3 has 12 residues. Germline V CDR1 and CDR2: SGHTA, FQGTGA. DNA of the CDR3: TGTGCCAGCAGCTTATACCAGGGAGAGCAGTTCTTC. This codes for CASSLYQGEQFF.